These 12 T cell receptor beta chains were all obtained from the same sample, sequenced in a study of blood T cell repertoires in COVID-19. Generated by immunoSEQ multiplex PCR, the TCRdb table keeps only in-frame clones and is missing some. The sample comprises about 170,000 clones, around 90% of which are singletons, and less than 3% rests with the top ten. The sample taken for sequencing was peripheral blood. All receptors come from a woman aged 80 or older with COVID-19, enrolled during active disease.

The V and J genes are TRBV3-1 (or the pseudogene TRBV3-2) and TRBJ2-1; 13 nucleotides match TRBD2. The V and J ends lost 4 bases and 7 bases, in that order; junction bases with no gene match: 4. Germline CDR1 is LGHDT and CDR2 is YNNKEL (reference sequence). CDR3 length equals 15 residues. The CDR3 region has the DNA TGTGCCAGCAGCCCAACTAGCGGGGGGGGGAATGAGCAGTTCTTC. Protein sequence: CASSPTSGGGNEQFF.

The chain links TRBV5-1 to TRBJ1-1; D is uncertain. The CDR3 is 14 residues long. The V and J ends lost 4 bases and 1 base respectively, with 11 bases between them. The germline V gene encodes CDR1 SGHRS and CDR2 YFSETQ. CDR3 DNA sequence: TGCGCCAGCAGCCCCCCCCGGGAGAACACTGAAGCTTTCTTT. Encoded protein: CASSPPRENTEAFF.

Only one count was recorded for this clone. The V call is TRBV10-3, the J call TRBJ2-5; D remains ambiguous. CDR3 size: 14 residues. Germline assignment: CDR1 ENHRY and CDR2 SYGVKD. V was trimmed by 7 bases and J by 0 bases, leaving 12 bases between them. CDR3 bases: TGTGCCATCAAGCCTACAGAAAACCAAGAGACCCAGTACTTC. The encoded protein is CAIKPTENQETQYF.

The chain employs TRBV5-6 and TRBJ2-3; no clear D. The CDR3 has 13 residues. V was cut by 3 bases and J by 0 bases, with 5 bases left in between. Per germline, CDR1 SGHDT and CDR2 YYEEEE. CDR3 residues: CASSWQSTDTQYF. As DNA, the CDR3 is TGTGCCAGCAGCTGGCAGAGCACAGATACGCAGTATTTT.

V and J are TRBV6-2 or TRBV6-3 and TRBJ2-4, with 10 bases identical to TRBD1. Germline V gene data show CDR1 as MNHEY and CDR2 as SVGEGT. CDR3 size: 17 residues. Trimming at V came to 6 bases and at J to 3 bases, leaving 11 bases not matched to a gene. CDR3 sequence reads: CASSQMTGGAGKNIQYF. In DNA, the CDR3 is TGTGCCAGCAGCCAGATGACAGGGGGCGCGGGCAAAAACATTCAGTACTTC.

The V call is TRBV28, the J call TRBJ2-7; perhaps TRBD2 as D (6 bases). The germline CDR1 and CDR2 sequences are MDHEN and SYDVKM. Between the trimmed V and J ends, which lost 5 bases and 4 bases, there was a span of 15 bases. The CDR3 has 14 amino acids. The CDR3: CASSPLARDYEQYF. The CDR3 DNA is TGTGCCAGCAGTCCACTAGCCCGAGATTACGAGCAGTACTTC.

This clone was seen a single time. This sequence joins TRBV12-5 and TRBJ2-7; TRBD2 agrees at 10 bases. CDR1 is LGHNT, CDR2 FRNRAP, per germline. V was pared by 0 bases and J by 3 bases, with 8 bases of the junction left unmatched. This CDR3 is 17 amino acids long. In nucleotides, the CDR3 is TGTGCTAGTGGTTTGGTACGGATTTCTAGCGGGGGCTACGAGCAGTACTTC. Translation: CASGLVRISSGGYEQYF.

This clone was detected once. The genes are TRBV7-9 and TRBJ2-7, with D maybe TRBD1 (5 bases). Germline-derived CDR1 and CDR2 are SEHNR and FQNEAQ (reference sequence). Trimming pared 2 bases from V and 6 bases from J, leaving 14 bases between. The CDR3 spans 14 residues. CDR3 nucleotide sequence: TGTGCCAGCAGCTTAATGGGCGTGGGGCCCGAGCAGTACTTC. Protein: CASSLMGVGPEQYF.

This clone was recorded only once. The gene calls are TRBV28 and TRBJ1-5; D is ambiguous. The CDR3 has 19 amino acids. Trimming pared 1 base from V and 5 bases from J, leaving 24 bases between. Germline CDR1 and CDR2: MDHEN and SYDVKM. The DNA of the CDR3 is TGTGCCAGCAGTTTATTTGCCCCGGCAGGCCGCATGAGGGATCAGCCCCAGCATTTT. Translation: CASSLFAPAGRMRDQPQHF.

J is TRBJ2-1 and V is TRBV18; TRBD2 agrees at 12 bases. Germline V CDR1 and CDR2: KGHSH, LQKENI. The CDR3 loop spans 18 amino acids. Germline trimming cut 3 bases from V and 3 bases from J; bases unmatched to any gene: 9. The CDR3 DNA follows: TGTGCCAGCTCACCTCTGACTAGCGGGAGTATTCTCTACAATGAGCAGTTCTTC. It specifies CASSPLTSGSILYNEQFF. Full variable domain (rest looked up from reference TRBV18 and TRBJ2-1): NAGVMQNPRHLVRRRGQEARLRCSPMKGHSHVYWYRQLPEEGLKFMVYLQKENIIDESGMPKERFSAEFPKEGPSILRIQQVVRGDSAAYFCASSPLTSGSILYNEQFFGPGTRLTVL.

V usage is TRBV13 and J usage is TRBJ1-1; 8 nucleotides align to TRBD1. Germline lookup yields CDR1 PRHDT and CDR2 FYEKMQ (reference sequence). J lost 4 bases, V lost 2 bases, and 3 bases had no gene match. The CDR3 totals 14 residues. As DNA, the CDR3 is TGTGCCAGCAGCTTAAGGACAGGGAGCACTGAAGCTTTCTTT. It translates to CASSLRTGSTEAFF.

This chain uses TRBV11-2 with TRBJ2-7; no clear D gene. Germline assignment: CDR1 SGHAT and CDR2 FQNNGV. V lost 5 bases, J lost 6 bases, and 8 bases lay in between. The CDR3 runs to 11 residues. Here the CDR3 reads CASSPGGEQYF. The CDR3 region has the DNA TGTGCCAGCAGCCCCGGCGGCGAGCAGTACTTC.